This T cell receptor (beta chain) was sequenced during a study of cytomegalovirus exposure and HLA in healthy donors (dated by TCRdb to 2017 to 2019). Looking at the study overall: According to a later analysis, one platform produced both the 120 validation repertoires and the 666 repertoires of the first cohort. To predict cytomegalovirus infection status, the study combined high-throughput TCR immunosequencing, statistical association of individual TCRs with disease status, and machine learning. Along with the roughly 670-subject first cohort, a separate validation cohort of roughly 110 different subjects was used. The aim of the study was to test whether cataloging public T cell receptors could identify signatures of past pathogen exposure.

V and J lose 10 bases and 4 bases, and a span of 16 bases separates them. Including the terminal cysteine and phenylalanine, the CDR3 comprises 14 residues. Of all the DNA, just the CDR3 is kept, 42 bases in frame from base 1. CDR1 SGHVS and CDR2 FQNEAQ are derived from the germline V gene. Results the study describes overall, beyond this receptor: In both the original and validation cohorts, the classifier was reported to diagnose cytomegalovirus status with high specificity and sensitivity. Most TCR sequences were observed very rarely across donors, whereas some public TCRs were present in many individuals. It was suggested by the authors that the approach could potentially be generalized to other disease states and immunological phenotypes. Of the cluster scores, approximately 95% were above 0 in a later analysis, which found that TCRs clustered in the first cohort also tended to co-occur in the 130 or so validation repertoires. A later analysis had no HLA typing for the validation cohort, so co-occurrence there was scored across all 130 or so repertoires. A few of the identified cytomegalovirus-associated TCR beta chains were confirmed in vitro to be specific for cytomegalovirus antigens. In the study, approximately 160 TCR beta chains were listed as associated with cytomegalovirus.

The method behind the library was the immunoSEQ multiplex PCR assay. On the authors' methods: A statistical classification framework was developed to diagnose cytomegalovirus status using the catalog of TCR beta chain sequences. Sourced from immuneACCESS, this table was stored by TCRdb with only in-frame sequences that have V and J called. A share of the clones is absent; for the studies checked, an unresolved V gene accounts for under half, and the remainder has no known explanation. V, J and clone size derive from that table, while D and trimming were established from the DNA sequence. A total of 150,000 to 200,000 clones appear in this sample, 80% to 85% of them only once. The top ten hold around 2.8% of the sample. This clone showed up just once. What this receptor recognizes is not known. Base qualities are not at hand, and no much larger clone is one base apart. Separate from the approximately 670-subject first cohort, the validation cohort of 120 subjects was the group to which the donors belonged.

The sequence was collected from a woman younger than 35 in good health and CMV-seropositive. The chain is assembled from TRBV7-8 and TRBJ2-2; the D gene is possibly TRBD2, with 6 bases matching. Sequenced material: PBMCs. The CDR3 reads CATERGRGTGELFF. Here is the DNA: TGTGCCACAGAGCGAGGGCGGGGCACCGGGGAGCTGTTTTTT. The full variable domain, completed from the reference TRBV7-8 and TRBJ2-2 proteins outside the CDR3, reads GAGVSQSPRYKVAKRGQDVALRCDPISGHVSLFWYQQALGQGPEFLTYFQNEAQLDKSGLPSDRFFAERPEGSVSTLKIQRTQQEDSAVYLCATERGRGTGELFFGEGSRLTVL.